These 14 T cell receptor beta chains came from one sample sequenced in a study of T cell responses to AZD1222 COVID-19 vaccine (dated by TCRdb to the early 2020s). The library was produced with the immunoSEQ multiplex PCR assay. Drawn from immuneACCESS, this table holds only the in-frame rearrangements with V and J called that TCRdb kept. Clones are partly lost; checked studies trace under half to an unresolved V gene and leave the rest unexplained. The sample data list roughly 180,000 clones, and approximately 89% of these were observed just once. In total, the top ten clones hold around 1.6% of the sample. This specimen's time point label, interpreted: about 28 days (+/-7) after the second vaccine dose. Material: peripheral blood, obtained 28 days after the second AZD1222 dose. The receptors originated from an adult who received the AZD1222 COVID-19 vaccine.

The chain employs TRBV29-1 and TRBJ2-7, with TRBD2 matching 11 bases. The CDR3 runs to 14 residues. After removal of 5 bases from V and 0 bases from J, the junction contained 3 bases not matched to a gene. Germline V gene lookup returns CDR1 SQVTM and CDR2 ANQGSEA. The CDR3 here is CSVTTSGTSYEQYF. In DNA form, the CDR3 reads TGCAGCGTTACGACTAGCGGGACCTCCTACGAGCAGTACTTC.

The genes are TRBV11-1 and TRBJ1-6; 7 positions match TRBD1. The germline gives CDR1 SGHAT, CDR2 FQDESV (reference sequence). The CDR3 covers 15 residues. Losses at the gene ends were 5 bases for V and 7 bases for J; bases not matched to a gene: 8. The CDR3 DNA reads TGTGCCAGCAGCCTTCCGACAGGGAGGAATTCACCCCTCCACTTT. It is translated as CASSLPTGRNSPLHF.

The CDR3 loop is CASSGPDTAGGSGANVLTF. The CDR3 DNA is TGTGCCAGCAGTGGCCCCGACACCGCAGGCGGCTCTGGGGCCAACGTCCTGACTTTC. The rearrangement links TRBV6-1 to TRBJ2-6; no definite D call. Germline lookup yields CDR1 MNHNS and CDR2 SASEGT. V was cut by 4 bases and J by 0 bases, with 19 bases left in between. The CDR3 length is 19 residues.

The chain links TRBV7-6 to TRBJ1-2; TRBD1 agrees at 7 bases. The germline V gene encodes CDR1 SGHVS and CDR2 FNYEAQ. The length of the CDR3 is 13 residues. V lost 5 bases to trimming and J lost 4 bases; unmatched junction nucleotides: 4. The CDR3 reads CASSPGQVYGYTF. Written as DNA, the CDR3 is TGTGCCAGCAGCCCAGGACAGGTCTATGGCTACACCTTC.

The chain has TRBV7-3 and TRBJ2-5; 10 nucleotides match TRBD1. The CDR3 loop spans 14 amino acids. From germline, CDR1 is SGHTA and CDR2 FQGTGA. The trim removed 6 bases at V and 4 bases at J, leaving 5 bases unmatched. The CDR3 DNA is TGTGCCAGCAGTTGGACAGGGGGGTTAGAGACCCAGTACTTC. Translation gives CASSWTGGLETQYF. The complete variable domain, with remaining parts taken from reference TRBV7-3 and TRBJ2-5, reads GAGVSQTPSNKVTEKGKYVELRCDPISGHTALYWYRQSLGQGPEFLIYFQGTGAADDSGLPNDRFFAVRPEGSVSTLKIQRTERGDSAVYLCASSWTGGLETQYFGPGTRLLVL.

The chain links TRBV7-8 to TRBJ2-3, with 11 positions matching TRBD2. The CDR3 runs 18 residues. Germline CDR1 and CDR2: SGHVS and FQNEAQ. V lost 5 bases, J lost 4 bases, and 14 bases stayed unmatched. DNA of the CDR3: TGTGCCAGCAGCCCCACCTTGCGGGCTAGCGGGAGGTCAGATACGCAGTATTTT. Encoded protein: CASSPTLRASGRSDTQYF.

The chain employs TRBV13 and TRBJ2-5; D possibly corresponds to TRBD2 (6 bases). This CDR3 comprises 13 residues. Germline values: CDR1 PRHDT, CDR2 FYEKMQ (reference sequence). V was pared by 5 bases and J by 5 bases, with 12 bases between. In DNA, the CDR3 is TGTGCCAGCAGCCGCGGGGCCCGGGAGACCCAGTACTTC. It translates to CASSRGARETQYF.

The chain is built from TRBV24-1 and TRBJ2-3; 10 positions match TRBD2. The CDR3 length is 16 residues. Trimming took 4 bases from V and 1 from J; bases not matched to a gene: 4. Germline V lookup: CDR1 KGHDR, CDR2 SFDVKD. CDR3 in DNA: TGTGCCACCAGTGACTCCAGCGGGAGGGGCACAGATACGCAGTATTTT. Protein: CATSDSSGRGTDTQYF.

The rearrangement uses TRBV2 and TRBJ2-5; D may correspond to TRBD1 or TRBD2 (5 bases each). Germline V gene data show CDR1 as SNHLY and CDR2 as FYNNEI. Trimming left V 8 bases short and J 2 bases short, with 18 bases between. The CDR3 covers 15 residues. In DNA, the CDR3 is TGTGCCAGCTCGACGGGACCGTTAACTCAAGAGACCCAGTACTTC. Translation gives CASSTGPLTQETQYF.

The chain uses TRBV12-3 or TRBV12-4 and TRBJ2-1; D gene ambiguous. The V end was cut by 7 bases, the J end by 0 bases, with 1 base between. This CDR3 is 11 amino acids long. CDR3 loop: CASTSYNEQFF. Here the CDR3 DNA reads TGTGCCAGCACCTCCTACAATGAGCAGTTCTTC.

V gene TRBV2 combines with J gene TRBJ1-2; the match to TRBD1 covers 7 bases. The CDR3 extends over 14 amino acids. V was pared by 8 bases and J by 7 bases, with 13 bases of the junction left unmatched. In germline, CDR1 is SNHLY, CDR2 FYNNEI. The CDR3 is CASRLQTGWGGYTF. CDR3 nucleotide sequence: TGTGCCAGCCGATTACAGACAGGGTGGGGTGGCTACACCTTC.

The count of this clone is one. This chain joins TRBV10-1 and TRBJ2-7; 8 bases fit TRBD1. The V segment lost 2 bases and the J segment 6 bases; nucleotides outside the gene matches: 9. The CDR3 contains 15 residues. The germline V gene encodes CDR1 WNHNN and CDR2 SYGVQD (reference sequence). This CDR3 reads CASSEGGTGFVEQYF. In DNA form, the CDR3 reads TGCGCCAGCAGTGAGGGGGGGACAGGATTTGTCGAGCAGTACTTC.

This sequence joins TRBV7-3 and TRBJ2-5; D might be TRBD2 (6 bases). In germline, CDR1 is SGHTA, CDR2 FQGTGA. V lost 5 bases, J lost 4 bases, and 14 bases lay in between. This CDR3 comprises 14 residues. CDR3 sequence reads: CASSPTGSLETQYF. CDR3 sequence (DNA): TGTGCCAGCAGCCCCACCGGGAGCCTAGAGACCCAGTACTTC.

This rearrangement joins TRBV2 to TRBJ2-5; no clear D gene. Germline values: CDR1 SNHLY, CDR2 FYNNEI. Between the trimmed V and J ends, which lost 5 bases and 5 bases, there was a span of 6 bases. The CDR3 is 11 residues long. The CDR3 sequence is CASSFGETQYF. The CDR3 coding sequence is TGTGCCAGCAGTTTCGGGGAGACCCAGTACTTC.